These 22 T cell receptor beta chains were sequenced from one sample in a study of control samples from healthy donors and cancer patients. This table comes from immunoSEQ multiplex PCR, and its TCRdb copy is limited to in-frame clones, with some not included. Altogether around 42,000 clones are present, around four fifths being singletons, with the ten largest covering over 45%. The sample taken for sequencing was blood. The receptors originated from a man aged 60-69 years in good health.

The chain combines TRBV25-1 with TRBJ2-5; D gene uncertain. The germline V gene encodes CDR1 MGHDK and CDR2 SYGVNS. Trimming left V 3 bases short and J 5 bases short, with 13 bases between. The CDR3 length is 14 residues. The CDR3 nucleotides are TGTGCCAGCAGTGACCTCAAGGGTTTGGAGACCCAGTACTTC. Residues: CASSDLKGLETQYF.

This rearrangement joins TRBV5-5 to TRBJ1-5; 8 bases agree with TRBD1. The germline V gene has CDR1 SGHKS and CDR2 YYEKEE (reference sequence). CDR3 length equals 14 residues. Trimming cost V 3 bases and J 8 bases; bases outside gene matches: 7. The CDR3 protein is CASSWAGGTEPQHF. The CDR3 bases are TGTGCCAGCAGCTGGGCAGGGGGCACTGAGCCCCAGCATTTT.

This rearrangement joins TRBV7-2 to TRBJ1-5; D not certain. The V gene's germline CDR1 is SGHTA and CDR2 FQGNSA. The CDR3 sequence is 13 residues long. Between the trimmed V and J ends, which lost 2 bases and 1 base, there was a span of 3 bases. The CDR3 DNA sequence: TGTGCCAGCAGCTTAAGCAGCAATCAGCCCCAGCATTTT. It translates to CASSLSSNQPQHF.

This clone was recorded only once. V and J are TRBV30 and TRBJ2-3; the D gene is possibly TRBD2 (6 bases). Germline V CDR1 and CDR2: GTSNPN, SVGIG (reference sequence). The length of the CDR3 is 14 residues. Between the trimmed V and J ends, which lost 3 bases and 2 bases, there was a span of 12 bases. CDR3: CAWRPGGITDTQYF. The CDR3 nucleotides are TGTGCCTGGAGGCCTGGGGGGATCACAGATACGCAGTATTTT.

With regard to this clone: It is unclear where the CDR3 begins or ends on the DNA, so no DNA is shown, and the CDR3 is as TCRdb lists it. The V gene is TRBV12-5, the J gene TRBJ1-1; the D call in the table, TRBD1, was not verified against the DNA. The CDR3 extends over 16 residues, inclusive of both ends. Germline V lookup: CDR1 LGHNT, CDR2 FRNRAP. CDR3 sequence reads: CASGSGQGARGTEAFF.

The J gene is TRBJ2-2, the V gene TRBV7-2; D possibly uses TRBD1 or TRBD2 (5 bases each). Germline lookup yields CDR1 SGHTA and CDR2 FQGNSA. The length of the CDR3 is 15 residues. V was clipped by 5 bases and J by 8 bases, with 18 bases between them. This CDR3 reads CASSPGLGVVGELFF. Here the CDR3 DNA reads TGTGCCAGCAGCCCGGGGCTTGGCGTTGTTGGGGAGCTGTTTTTT. The full variable domain, its missing parts supplied by reference TRBV7-2 and TRBJ2-2, is GAGVSQSPSNKVTEKGKDVELRCDPISGHTALYWYRQSLGQGLEFLIYFQGNSAPDKSGLPSDRFSAERTGGSVSTLTIQRTQQEDSAVYLCASSPGLGVVGELFFGEGSRLTVL.

V usage is TRBV28 and J usage is TRBJ2-7; no firm D call. Trimming pared 4 bases from V and 4 bases from J, leaving 8 bases between. Germline loops: CDR1 MDHEN, CDR2 SYDVKM. The CDR3 has 12 residues. CDR3 residues: CASSSSVYEQYF. CDR3 DNA sequence: TGTGCCAGCAGTTCCTCGGTTTACGAGCAGTACTTC.

V usage is TRBV29-1 and J usage is TRBJ1-1; D possibly corresponds to TRBD1 (6 bases). The V and J ends lost 6 bases and 3 bases respectively, with 14 bases between them. Germline lookup yields CDR1 SQVTM and CDR2 ANQGSEA. This CDR3 spans 13 amino acids. CDR3 amino acids: CSVRNGQYTEAFF. CDR3 nucleotides: TGCAGCGTCCGTAACGGACAGTACACTGAAGCTTTCTTT.

This clone was seen once. The V call is TRBV28, the J call TRBJ2-2; TRBD2 agrees at 8 bases. The CDR3 extends over 12 amino acids. Germline-derived CDR1 and CDR2 are MDHEN and SYDVKM. V lost 6 bases, J lost 14 bases, and 8 bases stayed unmatched. In DNA form, the CDR3 reads TGTGCCAGCAGCCCCGGGAGGGGGATCCTGTTTTTT. Protein: CASSPGRGILFF.

The V call is TRBV14, the J call TRBJ2-4, with D possibly TRBD2 on 5 matching bases. V lost 5 bases and J lost 9, with 14 bases in between. Germline CDR1 reads SGHDN; CDR2 reads FVKESK. The CDR3 loop spans 13 amino acids. DNA for the CDR3: TGTGCCAGCAGCGGGAGTTCATGGGGCATTCAGTACTTC. This codes for CASSGSSWGIQYF.

The chain links TRBV5-4 to TRBJ1-1; maybe TRBD1 (5 bases). The CDR3 length is 15 residues. Deletions cut 3 bases from V and 1 base from J, with 13 bases between. The germline V gene encodes CDR1 SGHNT and CDR2 YYREEE (reference sequence). The CDR3 DNA sequence: TGTGCCAGCAGCTGGTCTGGGGACGCGAACACTGAAGCTTTCTTT. Translated: CASSWSGDANTEAFF.

This chain connects TRBV5-1 to TRBJ2-1; D not resolved. CDR3 length equals 15 residues. The V end lost 0 bases, the J end lost 2 bases, and 9 bases lay between the germline ends. Germline V gene data show CDR1 as SGHRS and CDR2 as YFSETQ. The CDR3 sequence: CASSLAAGPYNEQFF. The CDR3 DNA reads as TGCGCCAGCAGCTTGGCGGCAGGTCCCTACAATGAGCAGTTCTTC.

The V call is TRBV10-3, the J call TRBJ1-1; D call uncertain. Germline V lookup: CDR1 ENHRY, CDR2 SYGVKD. CDR3 size: 15 residues. V dropped 4 bases and J dropped 4 bases, with 16 bases sitting between them. CDR3 in DNA: TGTGCCATCAGTGGGACCACAGAGGCGAGCACTGAAGCTTTCTTT. Its protein product is CAISGTTEASTEAFF.

Here the CDR3 reads CASSLDRSGTQYF. The CDR3 region has the DNA TGTGCCAGCAGCTTAGACCGTTCAGGGACCCAGTACTTC. The chain links TRBV11-2 to TRBJ2-5, with D unresolved. Trimming took 0 bases from V and 7 from J, leaving 9 bases between them. Germline V gene sequence: CDR1 SGHAT, CDR2 FQNNGV. The CDR3 is made up of 13 amino acids.

J is TRBJ2-5 and V is TRBV7-3; a weak D match, TRBD1 (6 bases). V lost 4 bases to trimming and J lost 9 bases, with 15 bases between them. This CDR3 has 13 amino acids. CDR1 and CDR2 (germline): SGHTA, FQGTGA. The CDR3 spells CASSSQGLGPQYF. DNA for the CDR3: TGTGCCAGCAGCTCCCAGGGGCTCGGACCCCAGTACTTC.

V usage is TRBV9 and J usage is TRBJ1-2; 9 bases map to TRBD1. V gave up 0 bases and J gave up 6 bases; unmatched junction bases: 9. The CDR3 runs to 16 residues. CDR1 is SGDLS, CDR2 YYNGEE, per germline. The CDR3 region has the DNA TGTGCCAGCAGCGTAGCTGGGGGACAGGGTTTGGATGGCTACACCTTC. This gives the protein CASSVAGGQGLDGYTF.

The rearrangement joins TRBV19 to TRBJ1-5; D is unresolved. V was pared by 5 bases and J by 3 bases, with 5 bases between. Germline V gene sequence: CDR1 LNHDA, CDR2 SQIVND (reference sequence). There are 12 residues in the CDR3. The CDR3, as DNA: TGTGCCAGTAGTTTTATCAATCAGCCCCAGCATTTT. Translated: CASSFINQPQHF.

The CDR3 region has the DNA TGTGCCAGCAGTGAGAAGGGACTGAGGAGTAATGAGCAGTTCTTC. Amino acid sequence: CASSEKGLRSNEQFF. The chain has TRBV25-1 and TRBJ2-1; TRBD2 might be the D (6 bases). The CDR3 runs to 15 residues. V lost 3 bases, J lost 7 bases, and 16 bases lay in between. CDR1 and CDR2 (germline): MGHDK, SYGVNS.

CDR3 protein: CASSLKGGSSYEQYF. The CDR3 nucleotides are TGTGCCAGCAGTTTAAAGGGTGGTAGCTCCTACGAGCAGTACTTC. The chain recombines TRBV27 with TRBJ2-7, with D uncertain. Per germline, CDR1 MNHEY and CDR2 SMNVEV (reference sequence). The CDR3 runs to 15 residues. The germline V and J ends were trimmed by 2 bases and 0 bases, with 11 bases remaining between them.

The chain links TRBV5-1 to TRBJ2-3, with 9 bases identical to TRBD2. CDR3 length: 16 amino acids. Germline trimming cut 4 bases from V and 5 bases from J; bases unmatched to any gene: 11. The germline V gene has CDR1 SGHRS and CDR2 YFSETQ. The CDR3: CASSPRLAERGDTQYF. The CDR3, as DNA: TGCGCCAGCAGCCCGAGACTAGCGGAGCGGGGAGATACGCAGTATTTT. The entire variable domain, with the rest obtained from reference TRBV5-1 and TRBJ2-3, is as follows: KAGVTQTPRYLIKTRGQQVTLSCSPISGHRSVSWYQQTPGQGLQFLFEYFSETQRNKGNFPGRFSGRQFSNSRSEMNVSTLELGDSALYLCASSPRLAERGDTQYFGPGTRLTVL.

This chain connects TRBV28 to TRBJ2-3; TRBD2 agrees at 8 bases. The CDR3 loop spans 14 amino acids. J was trimmed by 5 bases and V by 3 bases; bases with no gene match: 4. Germline-derived CDR1 and CDR2 are MDHEN and SYDVKM. The CDR3 loop is CASSLGLVGDTQYF. CDR3 bases: TGTGCCAGCAGTTTGGGACTAGTTGGAGATACGCAGTATTTT.

The rearrangement links TRBV18 to TRBJ2-7; no clear D gene. Trimming removed 5 bases at V and 7 bases at J, with 12 bases between. The CDR3 is 12 residues long. Germline V gene sequence: CDR1 KGHSH, CDR2 LQKENI. CDR3 protein: CASSGLDFEQYF. CDR3 bases: TGTGCCAGCTCAGGGCTAGACTTTGAGCAGTACTTC.